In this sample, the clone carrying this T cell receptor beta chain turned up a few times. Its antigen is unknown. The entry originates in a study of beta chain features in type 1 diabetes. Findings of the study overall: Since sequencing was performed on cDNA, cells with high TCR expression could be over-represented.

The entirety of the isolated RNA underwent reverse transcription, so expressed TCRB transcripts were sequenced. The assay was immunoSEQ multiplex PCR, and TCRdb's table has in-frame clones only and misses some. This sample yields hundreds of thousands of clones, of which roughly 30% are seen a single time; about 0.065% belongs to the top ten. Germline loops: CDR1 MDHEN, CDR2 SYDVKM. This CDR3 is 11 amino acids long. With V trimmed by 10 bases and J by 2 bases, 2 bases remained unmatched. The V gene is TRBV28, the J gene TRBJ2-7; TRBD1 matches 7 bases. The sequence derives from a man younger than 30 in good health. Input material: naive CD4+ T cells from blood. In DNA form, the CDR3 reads TGTGCCACCCAGGGGGCCTACGAGCAGTACTTC. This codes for CATQGAYEQYF.